One T cell receptor (beta chain) is described in this entry. Donors were grouped by their self-reported clinical history. From germline, CDR1 is SNHLY and CDR2 FYNNEI. The CDR3 loop spans 17 amino acids. J lost 2 bases, V lost 6 bases, and 11 bases had no gene match. This sample stems from a study of blood T cell repertoires in COVID-19. Study-wide context: Material from acute and convalescent COVID-19 was sourced from the United States, Italy and Spain. In each case, the material was cDNA or gDNA derived from T cells, B-cell-depleted T cells, or PBMCs.

Original data processing: Nucleated cell counts were estimated from reference gene primer amplification. Produced via immunoSEQ multiplex PCR; TCRdb's table is partial and in-frame only. The DNA gave D and trimming, while V, J and clone size come from that table. The sample lists fewer than 250,000 clones, 87% occurring once. The rearrangement joins TRBV2 to TRBJ2-3; 10 bases are a match to TRBD2. The sample was PBMCs or T cells enriched from blood (not recorded which). This TCR came from a woman aged 25 to 39 with acute COVID-19. In DNA form, the CDR3 reads TGTGCCAGCAGCTTTCCCACTAGCGGGGCTTACACAGATACGCAGTATTTT. It yields the protein CASSFPTSGAYTDTQYF.